This TCR beta chain derives from a study of cytomegalovirus exposure and HLA in healthy donors. The study, taken as a whole, reports: Roughly uniform sequencing depth across donors was assumed, possibly incorrectly.

The CDR3 spans 16 residues. After removal of 1 base from V and 6 bases from J, the junction contained 8 bases not matched to a gene. Germline V lookup: CDR1 SGHRS, CDR2 YFSETQ. PCR was performed using 60 Vbeta and 13 Jbeta primers. The table came from immunoSEQ multiplex PCR; TCRdb's copy has only in-frame clones and leaves some out. In the table there are some 120,000 clones, 60% to 85% of which are singletons. In the case of this clone: Its antigen remains unidentified.

The material sequenced was PBMCs. This chain uses TRBV5-1 with TRBJ2-2, with TRBD1 matching 8 bases. This TCR was recovered from a woman aged 18 to 35 in good health and CMV-seronegative. The DNA of the CDR3 is TGCGCCAGCAGCTTGTACGGGGCAGGGGGCTCCGGGGAGCTGTTTTTT. The encoded protein is CASSLYGAGGSGELFF.